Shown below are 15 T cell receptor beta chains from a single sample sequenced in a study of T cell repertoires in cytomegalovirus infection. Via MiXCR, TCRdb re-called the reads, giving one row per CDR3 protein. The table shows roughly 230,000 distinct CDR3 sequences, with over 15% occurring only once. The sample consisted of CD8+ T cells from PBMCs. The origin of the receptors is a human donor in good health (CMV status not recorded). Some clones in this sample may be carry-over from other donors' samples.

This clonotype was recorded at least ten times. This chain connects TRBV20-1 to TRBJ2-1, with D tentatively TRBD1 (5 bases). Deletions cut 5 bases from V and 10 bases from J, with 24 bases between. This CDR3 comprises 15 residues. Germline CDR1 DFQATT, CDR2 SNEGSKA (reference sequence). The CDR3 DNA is TGCAGTGCTGGGGCTGACGGATTCCTCACTCGGGAGCAGTTCTTC. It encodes CSAGADGFLTREQFF.

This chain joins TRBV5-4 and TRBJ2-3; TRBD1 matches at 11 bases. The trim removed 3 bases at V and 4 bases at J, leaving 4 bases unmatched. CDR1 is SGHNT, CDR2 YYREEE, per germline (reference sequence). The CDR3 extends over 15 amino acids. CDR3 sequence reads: CASSWGQGVPDTQYF. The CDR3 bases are TGTGCCAGCAGCTGGGGACAGGGGGTTCCAGATACGCAGTATTTT.

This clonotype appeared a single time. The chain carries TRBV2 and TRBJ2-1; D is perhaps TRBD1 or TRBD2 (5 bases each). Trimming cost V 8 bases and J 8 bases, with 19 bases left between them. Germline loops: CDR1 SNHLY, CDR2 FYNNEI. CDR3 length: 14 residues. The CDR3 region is CASGTPGLGDEQFF. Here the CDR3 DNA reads TGTGCCAGCGGCACCCCCGGGCTGGGGGATGAGCAGTTCTTC. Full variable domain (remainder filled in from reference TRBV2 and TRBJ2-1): EPEVTQTPSHQVTQMGQEVILRCVPISNHLYFYWYRQILGQKVEFLVSFYNNEISEKSEIFDDQFSVERPDGSNFTLKIRSTKLEDSAMYFCASGTPGLGDEQFFGPGTRLTVL.

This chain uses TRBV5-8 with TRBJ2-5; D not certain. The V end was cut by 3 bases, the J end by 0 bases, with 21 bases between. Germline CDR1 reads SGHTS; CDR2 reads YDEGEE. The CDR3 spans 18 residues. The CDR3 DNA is TGTGCCAGCAGCTCGTGGCGCGAGGACGAATTAAACCAAGAGACCCAGTACTTC. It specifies CASSSWREDELNQETQYF.

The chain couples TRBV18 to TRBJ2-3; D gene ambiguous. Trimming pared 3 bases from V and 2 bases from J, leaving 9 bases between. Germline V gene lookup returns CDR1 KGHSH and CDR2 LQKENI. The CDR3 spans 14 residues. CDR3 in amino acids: CASSPQLSTDTQYF. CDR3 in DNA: TGTGCCAGCTCACCCCAGCTTTCCACAGATACGCAGTATTTT.

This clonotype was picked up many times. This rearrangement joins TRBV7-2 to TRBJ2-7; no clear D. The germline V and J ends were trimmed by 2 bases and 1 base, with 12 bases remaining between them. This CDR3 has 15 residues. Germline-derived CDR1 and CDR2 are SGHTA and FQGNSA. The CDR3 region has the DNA TGTGCCAGCAGCTTAAGGGTGACGCTATCCTACGAGCAGTACTTC. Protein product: CASSLRVTLSYEQYF. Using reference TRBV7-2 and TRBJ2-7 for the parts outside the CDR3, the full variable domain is GAGVSQSPSNKVTEKGKDVELRCDPISGHTALYWYRQSLGQGLEFLIYFQGNSAPDKSGLPSDRFSAERTGGSVSTLTIQRTQQEDSAVYLCASSLRVTLSYEQYFGPGTRLTVT.

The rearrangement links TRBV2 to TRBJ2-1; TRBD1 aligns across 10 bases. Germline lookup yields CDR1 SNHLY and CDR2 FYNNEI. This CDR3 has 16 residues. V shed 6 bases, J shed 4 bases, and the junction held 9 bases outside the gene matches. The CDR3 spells CASSGPGQGIYNEQFF. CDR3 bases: TGTGCCAGCAGCGGCCCGGGACAGGGGATTTACAATGAGCAGTTCTTC.

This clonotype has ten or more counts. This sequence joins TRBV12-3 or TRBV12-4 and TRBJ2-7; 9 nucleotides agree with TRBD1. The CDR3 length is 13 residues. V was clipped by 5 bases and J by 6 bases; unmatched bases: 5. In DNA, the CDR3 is TGTGCCAGCAGTCCAGGGACAGGGCCCGAGCAGTACTTC. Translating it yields CASSPGTGPEQYF.

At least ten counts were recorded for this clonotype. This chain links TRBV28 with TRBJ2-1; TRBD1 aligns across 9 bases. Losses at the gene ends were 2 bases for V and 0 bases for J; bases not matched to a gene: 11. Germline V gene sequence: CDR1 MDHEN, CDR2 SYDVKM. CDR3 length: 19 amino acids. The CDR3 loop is CASSLGTGSPRSSYNEQFF. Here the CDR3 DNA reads TGTGCCAGCAGTTTAGGGACAGGGAGTCCTAGGAGCTCCTACAATGAGCAGTTCTTC. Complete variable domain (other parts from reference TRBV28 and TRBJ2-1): DVKVTQSSRYLVKRTGEKVFLECVQDMDHENMFWYRQDPGLGLRLIYFSYDVKMKEKGDIPEGYSVSREKKERFSLILESASTNQTSMYLCASSLGTGSPRSSYNEQFFGPGTRLTVL.

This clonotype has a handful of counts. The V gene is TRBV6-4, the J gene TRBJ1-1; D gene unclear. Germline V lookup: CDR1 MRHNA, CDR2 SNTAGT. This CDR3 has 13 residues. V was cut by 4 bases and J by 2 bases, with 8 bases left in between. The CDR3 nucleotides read TGTGCCAGCAGTGCTAGGCACAACACTGAAGCTTTCTTT. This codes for CASSARHNTEAFF.

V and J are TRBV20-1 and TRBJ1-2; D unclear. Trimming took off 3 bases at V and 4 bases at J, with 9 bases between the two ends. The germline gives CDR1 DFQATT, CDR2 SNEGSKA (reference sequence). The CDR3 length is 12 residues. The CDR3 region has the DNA TGCAGTGCTAGTGGGCGGTCCTATGGCTACACCTTC. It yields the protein CSASGRSYGYTF.

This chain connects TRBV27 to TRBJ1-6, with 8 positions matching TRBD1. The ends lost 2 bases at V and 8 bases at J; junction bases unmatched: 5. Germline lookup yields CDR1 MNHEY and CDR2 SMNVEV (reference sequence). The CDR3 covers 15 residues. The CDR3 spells CASSLDGTGYSPLHF. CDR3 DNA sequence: TGTGCCAGCAGTTTAGATGGGACAGGATATTCACCCCTCCACTTT.

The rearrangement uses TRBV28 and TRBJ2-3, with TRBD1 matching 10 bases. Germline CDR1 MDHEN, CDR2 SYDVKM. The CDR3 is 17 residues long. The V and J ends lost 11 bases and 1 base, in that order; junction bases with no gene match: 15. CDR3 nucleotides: TGTGCCGTCGGTTCTGGGGACAGGGGTGCTGGCACAGATACGCAGTATTTT. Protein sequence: CAVGSGDRGAGTDTQYF.

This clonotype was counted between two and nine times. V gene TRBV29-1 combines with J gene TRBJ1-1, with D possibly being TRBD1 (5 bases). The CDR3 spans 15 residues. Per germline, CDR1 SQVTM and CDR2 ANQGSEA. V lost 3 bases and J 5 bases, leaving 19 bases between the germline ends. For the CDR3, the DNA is TGCAGCGTTGAGGGTAGCAGGGTCTCGGGGACTGAAGCTTTCTTT. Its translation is CSVEGSRVSGTEAFF.

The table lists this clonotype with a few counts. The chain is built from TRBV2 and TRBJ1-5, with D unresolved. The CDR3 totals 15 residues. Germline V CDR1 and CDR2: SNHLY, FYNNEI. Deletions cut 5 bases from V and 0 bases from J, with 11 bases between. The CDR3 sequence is CASSIRRLSNQPQHF. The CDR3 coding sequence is TGTGCCAGCAGTATTAGACGGCTTAGCAATCAGCCCCAGCATTTT.